This TCR beta chain was sequenced for a study of beta chain features in type 1 diabetes. Study conclusions and caveats: Although PCR might favor shorter templates, it would do so equally in patients and controls. In the patient group, naive, central memory and Treg TCRB repertoires seemed more alike than in the healthy donor group. For type 1 diabetes patients, VDJ junctions showed fewer insertions and more deletions. TCRB CDR3s were moderately but significantly shorter in Type 1 diabetes patients in all four CD4+ subsets.

Reverse transcribing all isolated RNA meant expressed TCRB transcripts were sequenced. Measured with immunoSEQ multiplex PCR; TCRdb has only the in-frame clones, and not every one. The repertoire holds about 150,000 clones, with 8.5% to 10% as singletons. Trimming removed 6 bases from V and 5 bases from J, with 10 bases in between. This CDR3 has 12 residues. Germline lookup yields CDR1 SNHLY and CDR2 FYNNEI. The sample holds a few counts of this clone. What it binds is unknown. Sorting that relied on CD45RO/CCR7/CD25/CD127/CD95/CD27 yielded CD4+ naive, central memory, regulatory and stem cell-like memory cells.

Material for sequencing was central memory CD4+ T cells from blood. The receptor comes from a young woman with type 1 diabetes. The rearrangement links TRBV2 to TRBJ2-5; tentatively, D is TRBD1 (6 bases). CDR3 region: CASRTGTETQYF. The DNA for the CDR3 is TGTGCCAGCAGGACAGGTACTGAGACCCAGTACTTC.